This T cell receptor beta chain was retrieved from a study of blood T cell repertoires in COVID-19. Study as a whole: COVID-19 samples from acute and convalescent phases originated in the United States, Italy and Spain. Sources were T cells, B-cell-depleted T cells, or PBMCs; the material itself was cDNA or gDNA.

Trimming took 0 bases from V and 1 from J; bases not matched to a gene: 3. Germline V CDR1 and CDR2: SGHDT, YYEEEE. This CDR3 contains 15 residues. Original processing notes: Quantification of nucleated cells was approximated via reference gene primer amplification. Libraries were prepared by immunoSEQ multiplex PCR; TCRdb keeps only in-frame clonotypes and omits some of them. V and J calls and clone size are copied from that table; D and trimming were computed from the DNA. The data show around 83,000 clones, over 75% seen once. Sequencing input: peripheral blood. The TCR comes from an older woman with acute or convalescent COVID-19. The chain recombines TRBV5-6 with TRBJ1-1; 7 bases fit TRBD1. The CDR3 loop is CASSLVRGANTEAFF. The CDR3 DNA is TGTGCCAGCAGCTTGGTCAGGGGGGCGAACACTGAAGCTTTCTTT.